The present T cell receptor (beta chain) was sequenced within a study of identical twins. General observations from the study: Insertions were reduced in abundant cord blood beta clonotypes but not in memory repertoires.

The CDR3 extends over 16 amino acids. Trimming removed 0 bases from V and 6 bases from J; junction bases left unmatched: 7. CDR1 and CDR2 from the germline V gene are SGHTA and FQGNSA. The sample holds many counts of this clonotype. The antigen remains unidentified. One entry per CDR3 protein results from TCRdb running MiXCR on the 5' RACE reads. Of hundreds of thousands of distinct CDR3 sequences in the sample, 20% to 25% were seen once. These same records also appear under a second study, on T cells expressing NK-cell markers. That paper adds: Cells sorted as CD3+CD56+NKG2C+, CD3+CD56+NKG2C- and CD3+CD56-NKG2C+ T cells supplied the TCR beta repertoires. The sequencing cohort of eight donors included seven HCMV-seropositive individuals and one seronegative individual.

V is TRBV7-2 and J is TRBJ2-3, with 9 bases matching TRBD2. The sequence was obtained from a woman aged 18-35 years in good health. The sequenced material came from CD4+ T cells sorted from blood. The CDR3 is CASSLAGGRAGDTQYF. The DNA for the CDR3 is TGTGCCAGCAGCTTAGCAGGCGGGAGGGCGGGCGATACGCAGTATTTT.